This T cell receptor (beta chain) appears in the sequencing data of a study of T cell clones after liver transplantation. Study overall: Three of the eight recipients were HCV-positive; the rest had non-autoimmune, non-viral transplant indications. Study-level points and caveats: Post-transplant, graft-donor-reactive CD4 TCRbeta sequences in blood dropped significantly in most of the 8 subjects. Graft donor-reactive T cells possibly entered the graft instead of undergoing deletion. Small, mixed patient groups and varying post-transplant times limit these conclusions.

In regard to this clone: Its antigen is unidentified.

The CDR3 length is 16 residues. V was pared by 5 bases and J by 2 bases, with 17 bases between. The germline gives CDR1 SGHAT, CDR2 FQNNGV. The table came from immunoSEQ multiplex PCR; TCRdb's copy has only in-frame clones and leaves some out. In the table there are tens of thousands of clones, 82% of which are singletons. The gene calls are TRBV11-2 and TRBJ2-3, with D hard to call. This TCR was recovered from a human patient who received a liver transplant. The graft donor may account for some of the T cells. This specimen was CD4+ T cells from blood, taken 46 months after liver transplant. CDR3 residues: CASSTSNRPSTDTQYF. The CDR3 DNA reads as TGTGCCAGCAGCACCTCTAATCGGCCCTCCACAGATACGCAGTATTTT.